The 23 T cell receptor beta chains reported below all come from one sample, sequenced in a study of CD8 T cells in Susac syndrome. Reverse transcription of roughly 0.5 to 1 ug RNA was carried out with random hexamers. One entry per CDR3 protein results from TCRdb running MiXCR on the immunoSEQ multiplex PCR reads. The sample yields more than 65,000 distinct CDR3 sequences, 90% to 95% seen once. Source material: CD8+ T cells from PBMCs. The receptors stem from a human donor with multiple sclerosis.

The chain combines TRBV3-1 with TRBJ2-7; 9 bases agree with TRBD1. V lost 1 base, J lost 5 bases, and 3 bases stayed unmatched. The CDR3 runs to 14 residues. Germline values: CDR1 LGHDT, CDR2 YNNKEL (reference sequence). CDR3 DNA: TGTGCCAGCAGCCAAGGGGACAGGGTGCACGAGCAGTACTTC. Protein product: CASSQGDRVHEQYF.

The gene calls are TRBV29-1 and TRBJ1-2, with D hard to call. Trimming shortened V by 0 bases and J by 6 bases, and 11 bases separated the two germline ends. The CDR3 consists of 13 residues. Germline loops: CDR1 SQVTM, CDR2 ANQGSEA. CDR3 sequence: CSVEDQGLNGYTF. For the CDR3, the DNA is TGCAGCGTTGAAGATCAAGGGTTGAATGGCTACACCTTC.

The rearrangement links TRBV19 to TRBJ2-2, with D uncertain. This CDR3 contains 12 residues. V was cut by 6 bases and J by 1 base, with 3 bases left in between. Per the germline V gene, CDR1 is LNHDA and CDR2 is SQIVND (reference sequence). This CDR3 reads CASRRNTGELFF. The CDR3 DNA follows: TGTGCCAGTAGGAGGAACACCGGGGAGCTGTTTTTT.

This chain joins TRBV30 and TRBJ2-5; D is unclear. The CDR3 totals 16 residues. Germline values: CDR1 GTSNPN, CDR2 SVGIG (reference sequence). Between the trimmed V and J ends, which lost 0 bases and 0 bases, there was a span of 14 bases. CDR3 nucleotides: TGTGCCTGGAGTGTTCGGGTAGGACGGAACCAAGAGACCCAGTACTTC. This codes for CAWSVRVGRNQETQYF.

The V and J genes are TRBV19 and TRBJ1-4; D ambiguous. The V gene lost 10 bases and the J gene lost 10 bases, with 16 bases spanning the gap. The CDR3 is 12 residues long. The germline V gene has CDR1 LNHDA and CDR2 SQIVND (reference sequence). The CDR3, as DNA: TGTGCCACCAACCAGCCGACGGGAAAACTGTTTTTT. The encoded protein is CATNQPTGKLFF.

This chain connects TRBV20-1 to TRBJ2-1, with D perhaps TRBD2 (5 bases). Between the trimmed V and J ends, which lost 0 bases and 6 bases, there was a span of 15 bases. The CDR3 totals 15 residues. Germline V lookup: CDR1 DFQATT, CDR2 SNEGSKA (reference sequence). CDR3 bases: TGCAGTGCTAGAGATCTTTCGGGATATACCAATGAGCAGTTCTTC. Protein: CSARDLSGYTNEQFF.

V usage is TRBV5-4 and J usage is TRBJ1-2; D uncertain. Per germline, CDR1 SGHNT and CDR2 YYREEE (reference sequence). V lost 0 bases to trimming and J lost 6 bases, with 6 bases between them. This CDR3 has 12 residues. As DNA, the CDR3 is TGTGCCAGCAGCTTGGGACGGGATGGCTACACCTTC. Amino acids: CASSLGRDGYTF.

The chain is built from TRBV20-1 and TRBJ2-1; 7 bases align to TRBD1. The CDR3 contains 15 residues. Germline CDR1 reads DFQATT; CDR2 reads SNEGSKA (reference sequence). V shed 0 bases and J 3 bases; nucleotides not matched to a gene: 5. The CDR3 sequence: CSARDPGTDYNEQFF. The CDR3 DNA follows: TGCAGTGCTAGAGATCCCGGGACAGACTACAATGAGCAGTTCTTC.

This rearrangement joins TRBV28 to TRBJ1-2; the D gene is possibly TRBD1 (6 bases). CDR1 and CDR2 from the germline V gene are MDHEN and SYDVKM. The germline V and J ends were trimmed by 7 bases and 2 bases, with 8 bases remaining between them. The CDR3 is 12 residues long. CDR3 DNA sequence: TGTGCCAGCACAGGACAGAACTATGGCTACACCTTC. It is translated as CASTGQNYGYTF.

J is TRBJ2-7 and V is TRBV20-1, with TRBD1 matching 10 bases. CDR1 DFQATT and CDR2 SNEGSKA come from the germline V gene (reference sequence). The CDR3 contains 16 residues. Trimming removed 2 bases from V and 1 base from J; junction bases left unmatched: 8. The CDR3 spells CSARSPGQGTSYEQYF. CDR3 nucleotide sequence: TGCAGTGCTAGATCTCCGGGACAGGGGACTTCCTACGAGCAGTACTTC.

The V gene is TRBV24-1, the J gene TRBJ2-7, with D perhaps assigned TRBD1 or TRBD2 (5 bases each). There are 14 residues in the CDR3. V was trimmed by 4 bases and J by 0 bases, leaving 9 bases between them. Germline CDR1 is KGHDR and CDR2 is SFDVKD. CDR3 nucleotides: TGTGCCACCAGTGACGAGGGGACCTCCTACGAGCAGTACTTC. Protein: CATSDEGTSYEQYF.

This chain links TRBV20-1 with TRBJ1-1, with D maybe TRBD1 (6 bases). Looked up from germline, CDR1 is DFQATT and CDR2 is SNEGSKA (reference sequence). With 1 base removed from V and 3 bases from J, the gap between germline ends came to 12 bases. This CDR3 is built from 14 residues. The CDR3 region has the DNA TGCAGTGCTAGAGGGCAGGGGAGCGACACTGAAGCTTTCTTT. This translates into CSARGQGSDTEAFF.

The CDR3 DNA follows: TGTGCCAGCTCCGGACAGGGATGGTCCTACGAGCAGTACTTC. As protein: CASSGQGWSYEQYF. V usage is TRBV6-2 or TRBV6-3 and J usage is TRBJ2-7; 8 bases line up with TRBD1. V trimming: 8 bases; J trimming: 1 base; junction bases outside the gene matches: 7. CDR3 length equals 14 residues. The V gene's germline CDR1 is MNHEY and CDR2 SVGEGT.

The chain joins TRBV3-1 to TRBJ2-1; no clear D gene. This CDR3 contains 17 residues. Germline CDR1 is LGHDT and CDR2 is YNNKEL (reference sequence). Trimming took off 4 bases at V and 0 bases at J, with 16 bases between the two ends. The CDR3 sequence is CASSPTETSSSYNEQFF. DNA of the CDR3: TGTGCCAGCAGCCCCACTGAGACCTCGAGCTCCTACAATGAGCAGTTCTTC.

The V gene is TRBV9, the J gene TRBJ2-7; D possibly matches TRBD1 or TRBD2 (5 bases each). V shed 0 bases and J shed 5 bases, with 6 bases lying between them. Germline CDR1 and CDR2: SGDLS and YYNGEE. The CDR3 is 12 residues long. The CDR3 reads CASSVGGNEQYF. The CDR3 nucleotides read TGTGCCAGCAGCGTAGGGGGGAACGAGCAGTACTTC.

This chain links TRBV30 with TRBJ2-3, with TRBD1 matching over 7 bases. This CDR3 is 15 amino acids long. Germline V gene sequence: CDR1 GTSNPN, CDR2 SVGIG (reference sequence). V lost 1 base and J lost 0; bases outside the gene matches: 4. CDR3 DNA: TGTGCCTGGAGTGCAGGGACAGTAAGCACAGATACGCAGTATTTT. It translates to CAWSAGTVSTDTQYF. Drawing the rest from reference TRBV30 and TRBJ2-3, the complete variable domain is SQTIHQWPATLVQPVGSPLSLECTVEGTSNPNLYWYRQAAGRGLQLLFYSVGIGQISSEVPQNLSASRPQDRQFILSSKKLLLSDSGFYLCAWSAGTVSTDTQYFGPGTRLTVL.

V and J are TRBV9 and TRBJ2-1; 9 bases align to TRBD2. Germline trimming cut 4 bases from V and 2 bases from J; bases unmatched to any gene: 10. The V gene's germline CDR1 is SGDLS and CDR2 YYNGEE. CDR3 length equals 17 residues. The CDR3 is CASSPRVGLAAYNEQFF. In nucleotides, the CDR3 is TGTGCCAGCAGCCCCAGAGTGGGACTAGCTGCCTACAATGAGCAGTTCTTC.

The chain couples TRBV20-1 to TRBJ2-1; 12 nucleotides align to TRBD2. CDR1 and CDR2 from the germline V gene are DFQATT and SNEGSKA (reference sequence). After removal of 4 bases from V and 10 bases from J, the junction contained 5 bases not matched to a gene. The CDR3 has 13 residues. The CDR3 bases are TGCAGTGCTACCGGACTAGCGGGGTACGAGCAGTTCTTC. It yields the protein CSATGLAGYEQFF.

The CDR3 sequence is CASSRGRANTEAFF. CDR3 DNA sequence: TGTGCCAGCAGCCGAGGTAGGGCCAACACTGAAGCTTTCTTT. The chain carries TRBV13 and TRBJ1-1, with D unresolved. Deletions cut 5 bases from V and 2 bases from J, with 12 bases between. Germline CDR1 is PRHDT and CDR2 is FYEKMQ (reference sequence). The CDR3 has 14 amino acids.

The chain joins TRBV6-6 to TRBJ2-1; D ambiguous. This CDR3 has 15 amino acids. V lost 5 bases, J lost 4 bases, and 15 bases lay in between. In germline, CDR1 is MNHNY, CDR2 SVGAGI (reference sequence). The CDR3, as DNA: TGTGCCAGCAGTCCCGCCGACGGCGATTACAATGAGCAGTTCTTC. Protein sequence: CASSPADGDYNEQFF.

This chain links TRBV23-1 with TRBJ2-1, with TRBD1 as a possible D gene (6 bases). TRBV23-1 is noted as an ORF with a role that remains uncertain. V was cut by 0 bases and J by 4 bases, with 13 bases left in between. This CDR3 has 16 residues. The CDR3 DNA reads TGCGCCAGCAGTCAATCGATGGGGGCGCGATACAATGAGCAGTTCTTC. The encoded protein is CASSQSMGARYNEQFF.

The rearrangement links TRBV6-2 or TRBV6-3 to TRBJ2-7; D is undetermined. Trimming stripped 2 bases from V and 3 bases from J, with 5 bases between. From germline, CDR1 is MNHEY and CDR2 SVGEGT. There are 12 residues in the CDR3. This CDR3 is CASSYGIYEQYF. DNA of the CDR3: TGTGCCAGCAGTTACGGAATCTACGAGCAGTACTTC.

The chain is built from TRBV20-1 and TRBJ2-3, with unresolved D. Germline loops: CDR1 DFQATT, CDR2 SNEGSKA (reference sequence). CDR3 size: 14 residues. The ends were cut back, 5 bases at V and 1 base at J, with 13 bases in the middle. The CDR3 is CSAPGPGGTDTQYF. The CDR3, as DNA: TGCAGTGCTCCCGGCCCGGGCGGCACAGATACGCAGTATTTT.